This note documents a single TCR beta chain sequence. This library used around 0.4 ug RNA and molecular barcoded adaptors spanning alpha/delta and beta/gamma chains. TCRdb redid the calling of the reads with MiXCR, one entry per CDR3 protein. The sample records 6,000 or so distinct CDR3 sequences, around 21% being singletons. The data stem from a study of read filtering for tumor transcriptome and immune sequencing. Study-wide background: The cohort had about 16 men and approximately 13 women aged roughly 45 to 90, mean about 66 years. Per sample, TCR-region reads ranged about 4 to 11 million by IR-seq, about 75 to 1,300 by RNA-seq.

Trimming stripped 4 bases from V and 0 bases from J, with 9 bases between. The CDR3 spans 14 residues. Germline V CDR1 and CDR2: MNHNY, SVGAGI (reference sequence). Sequencing was done on a sample of a population of CD138-negative cells sorted from bone marrow. The rearrangement uses TRBV6-6 and TRBJ1-1, with D possibly being TRBD1 (5 bases). This receptor was obtained from a donor at least 40 years old with multiple myeloma. CDR3 coding DNA: TGTGCCAGCAGTTCCGGGACTCTGAACACTGAAGCTTTCTTT. Its protein product is CASSSGTLNTEAFF.